This T cell receptor beta chain was observed in a study of OX40 agonist ivuxolimab in advanced cancers. Study in general: Every 2 weeks, ivuxolimab was infused into the patients intravenously at between 0.01 and 10 mg/kg. Study-level findings and limits: More expanded clones were seen, on average, in CD8+ T cells than in CD4+. Doses of 0.1 to 3.0 mg/kg were accompanied by clonal expansion of CD4+ and CD8+ blood T cells by week 6.

In the case of this clone: Its antigen is unidentified.

Trimming took 4 bases from V and 0 from J, leaving 16 bases between them. The V gene's germline CDR1 is SEHNR and CDR2 FQNEAQ (reference sequence). This CDR3 comprises 17 residues. The protocol was immunoSEQ multiplex PCR, while the TCRdb copy is restricted to in-frame clones and leaves out a portion. The sample yields 55,000 to 70,000 clones, approximately 81% seen once. This specimen was CD4+ or CD8+ T cells sorted from blood, taken in a trial of the OX40 agonist ivuxolimab. The chain has TRBV7-9 and TRBJ2-1; weak D call: TRBD1 (5 bases). This TCR derives from an adult with an advanced solid tumor such as melanoma, head and neck, liver or kidney cancer. The CDR3 region has the DNA TGTGCCAGCAGCTCTTGGCTGCTAGACAGCTCCTACAATGAGCAGTTCTTC. As protein: CASSSWLLDSSYNEQFF. Together with reference TRBV7-9 and TRBJ2-1, the CDR3 gives the full variable domain: DTGVSQNPRHKITKRGQNVTFRCDPISEHNRLYWYRQTLGQGPEFLTYFQNEAQLEKSRLLSDRFSAERPKGSFSTLEIQRTEQGDSAMYLCASSSWLLDSSYNEQFFGPGTRLTVL.